The entry below gives a single T cell receptor beta chain sequence along with its context. Trimming stripped 6 bases from V and 4 bases from J, with 9 bases between. The CDR3 consists of 12 residues. CDR1 and CDR2 (germline): MDHEN, SYDVKM. This sample stems from a study of human T cells and chemical hapten exposure. Unique molecular identifiers were attached to individual cDNA molecules within the library. MiXCR was run by TCRdb on the reads, yielding one entry per CDR3 protein. This sample yields about 120,000 distinct CDR3 sequences, of which approximately 9% are seen a single time; approximately 1.5% belongs to the top ten. The template was total RNA from unfractionated whole blood.

The sequence was obtained from a human donor in good health. Some clones in this sample may be carry-over from other donors' samples. The sample was whole blood. The J gene is TRBJ1-1, the V gene TRBV28; tentatively, D is TRBD1 (6 bases). In DNA form, the CDR3 reads TGTGCCAGCAGGCGGGGGGCCACTGAAGCTTTCTTT. Its protein product is CASRRGATEAFF. The full variable domain, completed using reference TRBV28 and TRBJ1-1, is DVKVTQSSRYLVKRTGEKVFLECVQDMDHENMFWYRQDPGLGLRLIYFSYDVKMKEKGDIPEGYSVSREKKERFSLILESASTNQTSMYLCASRRGATEAFFGQGTRLTVV.